This is a list of T cell receptor beta chains from one sample in a study of blood T cell repertoires in COVID-19. Here immunoSEQ multiplex PCR was the method, and the copy in TCRdb shows in-frame clones only, minus some. The sample yields some 450,000 clones, approximately 88% seen once. Source material: peripheral blood. The receptors originated from a woman in her 50s with COVID-19, enrolled during active disease. Both conserved end residues are part of each CDR3. The D gene is left open where the match is weak. A row's size may be missing; if present it is once, few, many or a size class.

size: NA; D: TRBD1; J: TRBJ1-2; V: TRBV5-1; DNA: TGCGCCAGCAGCCGTAGCCTCCGGGACAGGTCCAAGGATGGCTACACCTTC; CDR3: CASSRSLRDRSKDGYTF
size: NA; D: NA; J: TRBJ2-1; V: TRBV4-1; DNA: TGCGCCAGCAGCCAAGAGCTCACAGGTAGAAATGAGCAGTTCTTC; CDR3: CASSQELTGRNEQFF
size: NA; D: TRBD1; J: TRBJ2-7; V: TRBV30; DNA: TGTGCCTGGAGCTTCACAGGGGGCCTCGAGCAGTACTTC; CDR3: CAWSFTGGLEQYF
size: NA; D: TRBD2; J: TRBJ2-7; V: TRBV7-9; DNA: TGTGCCAGCAGTCGGAGCGGGAGGACCTCCTACGAGCAGTACTTC; CDR3: CASSRSGRTSYEQYF
size: once; D: TRBD1; J: TRBJ1-1; V: TRBV19; DNA: TGTGCCAGTAGCTACGGACAGGGGCACACTGAAGCTTTCTTT; CDR3: CASSYGQGHTEAFF
size: NA; D: NA; J: TRBJ1-2; V: TRBV7-9; DNA: TGTGCCAGCGTCCTCCAAGCCGGGAGCTATGGCTACACCTTC; CDR3: CASVLQAGSYGYTF
size: once; D: NA; J: TRBJ1-2; V: TRBV11-2; DNA: TGTGCCAGCAGCCTTCCAAAGGGGAACCGCTATGGCTACACCTTC; CDR3: CASSLPKGNRYGYTF
size: NA; D: NA; J: TRBJ1-1; V: TRBV27; DNA: TGTGCCAGCAGTTTAACTTACGGTTTTAACACTGAAGCTTTCTTT; CDR3: CASSLTYGFNTEAFF
size: NA; D: NA; J: TRBJ2-2; V: TRBV9; DNA: TGTGCCAGCAGCCCACAGGTTTTCCGCACCGGGGAGCTGTTTTTT; CDR3: CASSPQVFRTGELFF
size: NA; D: TRBD1; J: TRBJ1-1; V: TRBV5-4; DNA: TGTGCCAGCAGCTCCAAGGGACAGGGAACTGAAGCTTTCTTT; CDR3: CASSSKGQGTEAFF
size: NA; D: NA; J: TRBJ2-5; V: TRBV10-2; DNA: TGCGCCAGCAGCAACTTATACGGGAAAGAGACCCAGTACTTC; CDR3: CASSNLYGKETQYF
size: NA; D: NA; J: TRBJ1-5; V: TRBV7-6; DNA: TGTGCCAGCAGCTTAAGCCCTCCCGGGGGAAGCAATCAGCCCCAGCATTTT; CDR3: CASSLSPPGGSNQPQHF
size: NA; D: NA; J: TRBJ2-3; V: TRBV5-4; DNA: TGTGCCAGCAGCTTCGGGGGAATCACAGATACGCAGTATTTT; CDR3: CASSFGGITDTQYF
size: NA; D: NA; J: TRBJ1-1; V: TRBV5-1; DNA: TGCGCCAGCTCTCCCCGGGGGGAGAACACTGAAGCTTTCTTT; CDR3: CASSPRGENTEAFF
size: NA; D: TRBD2; J: TRBJ2-7; V: TRBV12-3/TRBV12-4; DNA: TGTGCCAGCACCCGGACGGGGGGCTACGAGCAGTACTTC; CDR3: CASTRTGGYEQYF
size: NA; D: NA; J: TRBJ1-1; V: TRBV10-3; DNA: TGTGCCATCAGTGACCCTCCCCCTACTGAAGCTTTCTTT; CDR3: CAISDPPPTEAFF
size: NA; D: TRBD2; J: TRBJ2-7; V: TRBV5-1; DNA: TGCGCCAGCAGCCCAGCTAGCGGGGGGTCTTACGAGCAGTACTTC; CDR3: CASSPASGGSYEQYF
size: NA; D: NA; J: TRBJ1-2; V: TRBV28; DNA: TGTGCCAGCAGGTCGAGCAACGATGGCTACACCTTC; CDR3: CASRSSNDGYTF
size: NA; D: NA; J: TRBJ2-4; V: TRBV7-9; DNA: TGTGCCAGCAGCCCAGGATTAGCCAAAAACATTCAGTACTTC; CDR3: CASSPGLAKNIQYF
size: NA; D: TRBD2; J: TRBJ2-2; V: TRBV14; DNA: TGTGCCAGCAGCCCAACACTAGCGGGGGGCACCGGGGAGCTGTTTTTT; CDR3: CASSPTLAGGTGELFF
size: once; D: TRBD1; J: TRBJ1-5; V: TRBV6-1; DNA: TGTGCCAGCAGTGATCAGGGGGGTGGACAGCCCCAGCATTTT; CDR3: CASSDQGGGQPQHF
size: NA; D: NA; J: TRBJ1-1; V: TRBV29-1; DNA: TGCAGCGTTGTAGCCGGGAGAGCTTTCTTT; CDR3: CSVVAGRAFF
size: NA; D: NA; J: TRBJ1-2; V: TRBV15; DNA: TGTGCCACCGCGGAACGGGGGTCCGGCTCTAACTATGGCTACACCTTC; CDR3: CATAERGSGSNYGYTF
size: NA; D: TRBD2; J: TRBJ2-1; V: TRBV27; DNA: TGTGCCAGCAGTTATAGCGGGGGAGGTAATGAGCAGTTCTTC; CDR3: CASSYSGGGNEQFF
size: NA; D: NA; J: TRBJ2-7; V: TRBV2; DNA: TGTGCCAGCAGTGAAACGGGTTTCTCCTACGAGCAGTACTTC; CDR3: CASSETGFSYEQYF
size: NA; D: NA; J: TRBJ2-3; V: TRBV6-5; DNA: TGTGCCAGCAGGGGGGCGGGTGTGGATACGCAGTATTTT; CDR3: CASRGAGVDTQYF
size: NA; D: NA; J: TRBJ1-1; V: TRBV30; DNA: TGTGCCTGGAGTACAGGTCACACTGAAGCTTTCTTT; CDR3: CAWSTGHTEAFF
size: NA; D: NA; J: TRBJ2-4; V: TRBV5-5; DNA: TGTGCCAGCAGCTTCCAAGATCAGGGTTCCCAGTACTTC; CDR3: CASSFQDQGSQYF
size: NA; D: TRBD1; J: TRBJ1-2; V: TRBV6-4; DNA: TGTGCCACCTTCGACAGGGTTTATGGCTACACCTTC; CDR3: CATFDRVYGYTF
size: NA; D: TRBD2; J: TRBJ2-1; V: TRBV2; DNA: TGTGCCAGCAGTGAAGTAGGCGGGGGACATGAGCAGTTCTTC; CDR3: CASSEVGGGHEQFF
size: NA; D: NA; J: TRBJ1-1; V: TRBV11-1; DNA: TGTGCCAGCAGCCCAGGGGTGATGAACACTGAAGCTTTCTTT; CDR3: CASSPGVMNTEAFF
size: NA; D: TRBD2; J: TRBJ2-7; V: TRBV7-9; DNA: TGTGCCAGCAGCTTAGCTCGGACTAGCGGGGGGACTAAGGCCTACGAGCAGTACTTC; CDR3: CASSLARTSGGTKAYEQYF
size: NA; D: TRBD2; J: TRBJ2-2; V: TRBV5-4; DNA: TGTGCCAGCAGCAACGATCGGAGCGGGGGATACGGGGAGCTGTTTTTT; CDR3: CASSNDRSGGYGELFF
size: NA; D: NA; J: TRBJ1-1; V: TRBV7-8; DNA: TGTGCCAGCAGCTTAGGGAGGGATGGAGCTTTCTTT; CDR3: CASSLGRDGAFF
size: NA; D: NA; J: TRBJ2-3; V: TRBV15; DNA: TGTGCCACCAGCAGATCGCCAGGGGGCACAGATACGCAGTATTTT; CDR3: CATSRSPGGTDTQYF
size: once; D: NA; J: TRBJ2-2; V: TRBV10-1; DNA: TGCGCCAGCAATAACGAGGGTGCCGGGGAGCTGTTTTTT; CDR3: CASNNEGAGELFF
size: once; D: TRBD2; J: TRBJ2-7; V: TRBV11-3; DNA: TGTGCCAGCAGCTCCGGACTAGGCCCCATGGGGGAGCAGTACTTC; CDR3: CASSSGLGPMGEQYF
size: NA; D: TRBD1; J: TRBJ1-1; V: TRBV9; DNA: TGTGCCAGCAGCGCCCACAGGGGGCTAGGGAACACTGAAGCTTTCTTT; CDR3: CASSAHRGLGNTEAFF
size: NA; D: TRBD1; J: TRBJ2-6; V: TRBV5-1; DNA: TGCGCCAGCAGACCCGGACAGGACCTCTCTGGGGCCAACGTCCTGACTTTC; CDR3: CASRPGQDLSGANVLTF
size: NA; D: NA; J: TRBJ1-3; V: TRBV1; DNA: TGCACCAGCAGCCAAGGTGGGCGCGACAGGGGCTTCTCTGGAAACACCATATATTTT; CDR3: CTSSQGGRDRGFSGNTIYF
size: few; D: TRBD1; J: TRBJ1-1; V: TRBV5-1; DNA: TGCGCCAGCAGCACCCAGACAGGGGTGCCTGAAGCTTTCTTT; CDR3: CASSTQTGVPEAFF
size: few; D: TRBD1; J: TRBJ1-2; V: TRBV9; DNA: TGTGCCAGCAGCGTAGCCCAGACAGGGGACTATGGCTACACCTTC; CDR3: CASSVAQTGDYGYTF
size: NA; D: TRBD1; J: TRBJ2-5; V: TRBV7-2; DNA: TGTGCCAGCAGCATGACAGGGACGGCAGAGACCCAGTACTTC; CDR3: CASSMTGTAETQYF
size: NA; D: NA; J: TRBJ2-1; V: TRBV20-1; DNA: TGCAGTGCTATTTTTCGGGATGAGCAGTTCTTC; CDR3: CSAIFRDEQFF
size: NA; D: NA; J: TRBJ2-7; V: TRBV27; DNA: TGTGCCAGCAGTTTTGGAGGGCGCGAGCAGTACTTC; CDR3: CASSFGGREQYF
size: NA; D: NA; J: TRBJ2-2; V: TRBV5-1; DNA: TGCGCCAGCCGAGGGATGGGCACCGGGGAGCTGTTTTTT; CDR3: CASRGMGTGELFF
size: NA; D: NA; J: TRBJ1-1; V: TRBV5-1; DNA: TGCGCCAGCAGCTTCACAGGTCGCGAAGCTTTCTTT; CDR3: CASSFTGREAFF
size: NA; D: TRBD1; J: TRBJ2-5; V: TRBV7-9; DNA: TGTGCCAGCAGCCCCTGGCAGGGGGCAGAGGAGACCCAGTACTTC; CDR3: CASSPWQGAEETQYF
size: NA; D: NA; J: TRBJ1-2; V: TRBV10-2; DNA: TGCGCCAGCAGGACATACCGGAGGGAGCCGCAGGACTATGGCTACACCTTC; CDR3: CASRTYRREPQDYGYTF
size: once; D: TRBD1; J: TRBJ1-6; V: TRBV27; DNA: TGTGCCAGCAGGAGGGACAGAGCTAATTCACCCCTCCACTTT; CDR3: CASRRDRANSPLHF
size: NA; D: NA; J: TRBJ2-5; V: TRBV7-8; DNA: TGTGCCAGCAGCCAAGGGGGAGAGACCCAGTACTTC; CDR3: CASSQGGETQYF
size: NA; D: TRBD2; J: TRBJ2-3; V: TRBV2; DNA: TGTGCCAGCATGGAGGTAGCGGGGATGAGCACAGATACGCAGTATTTT; CDR3: CASMEVAGMSTDTQYF
size: NA; D: NA; J: TRBJ1-1; V: TRBV10-3; DNA: TGTGCCATCAGGATAAGTCACATGAACACTGAAGCTTTCTTT; CDR3: CAIRISHMNTEAFF
size: NA; D: NA; J: TRBJ1-2; V: TRBV11-2; DNA: TGTGCCAGCAGCAACCGACACCGCGGGCCTAACTATGGCTACACCTTC; CDR3: CASSNRHRGPNYGYTF
size: NA; D: TRBD1; J: TRBJ1-2; V: TRBV2; DNA: TGTGCCAGCAGTGAAGCCAGACCCGGGACAGGGGGTAACGGCTACACCTTC; CDR3: CASSEARPGTGGNGYTF
size: NA; D: TRBD1; J: TRBJ1-2; V: TRBV11-2; DNA: TGTGCCAGCAGCCCGCAGACAGGGGGGATCTCTGGCTACACCTTC; CDR3: CASSPQTGGISGYTF
size: NA; D: NA; J: TRBJ1-1; V: TRBV10-2; DNA: TGCGCCGCCCAAAGCGGCCAGGGGCTGAACACTGAAGCTTTCTTT; CDR3: CAAQSGQGLNTEAFF
size: once; D: NA; J: TRBJ1-1; V: TRBV10-3; DNA: TGTGCCATCAGTGAGCTGAACAGCGGGAACACTGAAGCTTTCTTT; CDR3: CAISELNSGNTEAFF
size: NA; D: TRBD1; J: TRBJ2-7; V: TRBV12-3/TRBV12-4; DNA: TGTGCCAGCAGTTTTGGACAGGGGGGCGAGCAGTACTTC; CDR3: CASSFGQGGEQYF